The next 23 T cell receptor beta chains were all read from a single sample in a study of CD8 T cells in acute hepatitis C reinfection. The time point denotes: naive CD8 control sorted from an acute-time-point sample. This table comes from immunoSEQ multiplex PCR, and its TCRdb copy is limited to in-frame clones, with some not included. The sample lists more than 35,000 clones, around nine tenths occurring once. The specimen sequenced was naive CD8+ T cells from PBMCs. These receptors were taken from a man younger than 40 with chronic hepatitis C.

The genes are TRBV18 and TRBJ1-4; TRBD1 aligns across 7 bases. The junction had 9 bases not matched to a gene; V was cut back by 2 bases and J by 3 bases. CDR1 and CDR2 from the germline V gene are KGHSH and LQKENI. The length of the CDR3 is 17 residues. The CDR3 nucleotides read TGTGCCAGCTCACCAGACATAGGGGGCCAGGCTAATGAAAAACTGTTTTTT. This codes for CASSPDIGGQANEKLFF.

This clone showed up just once. The rearrangement joins TRBV27 to TRBJ2-3, with 9 positions matching TRBD2. CDR1 and CDR2 from the germline V gene are MNHEY and SMNVEV (reference sequence). The CDR3 has 17 residues. Unmatched junction bases numbered 6, after V lost 0 bases and J lost 2 bases. The CDR3 nucleotides read TGTGCCAGCAGTTTATCCCCGCTAGCGGGACACACAGATACGCAGTATTTT. Its translation: CASSLSPLAGHTDTQYF.

The CDR3 here is CAWGRGHSDTQYF. The DNA of the CDR3 is TGTGCCTGGGGCAGGGGGCATTCAGATACGCAGTATTTT. The V call is TRBV30, the J call TRBJ2-3, with 8 positions matching TRBD1. This CDR3 comprises 13 residues. The junction had 5 bases not matched to a gene; V was cut back by 5 bases and J by 4 bases. Germline V CDR1 and CDR2: GTSNPN, SVGIG (reference sequence).

The DNA for the CDR3 is TGTGCCAGTAGCGGGGGACAGGGCGATGAAGCTTTCTTT. The encoded protein is CASSGGQGDEAFF. The genes are TRBV19 and TRBJ1-1; TRBD1 matches 9 bases. This CDR3 spans 13 amino acids. Germline V gene lookup returns CDR1 LNHDA and CDR2 SQIVND (reference sequence). With V trimmed by 6 bases and J by 7 bases, 6 bases remained unmatched.

The chain employs TRBV30 and TRBJ2-2; 7 bases line up with TRBD2. The germline CDR1 and CDR2 sequences are GTSNPN and SVGIG (reference sequence). The CDR3 is 13 amino acids. Losses at the gene ends were 2 bases for V and 6 bases for J; bases not matched to a gene: 3. The CDR3 reads CAWSLTSAGELFF. As DNA, the CDR3 is TGTGCCTGGAGTTTAACTAGCGCCGGGGAGCTGTTTTTT.

V is TRBV7-9 and J is TRBJ1-2; TRBD1 aligns across 7 bases. The CDR3 runs 14 residues. The ends lost 3 bases at V and 4 bases at J; junction bases unmatched: 5. Germline CDR1 reads SEHNR; CDR2 reads FQNEAQ (reference sequence). The DNA of the CDR3 is TGTGCCAGCAGCTTCCGCGACAGGGTCTATGGCTACACCTTC. This sequence encodes CASSFRDRVYGYTF.

The chain joins TRBV2 to TRBJ2-1; 11 bases are shared with TRBD2. Unmatched junction bases numbered 7, after V lost 8 bases and J lost 4 bases. Germline-derived CDR1 and CDR2 are SNHLY and FYNNEI. CDR3 length: 15 residues. The CDR3 is CASRFGTSGYNEQFF. The CDR3 DNA is TGTGCCAGCCGCTTCGGGACTAGCGGTTACAATGAGCAGTTCTTC.

This chain connects TRBV13 to TRBJ2-7; 7 nucleotides match TRBD1. V dropped 1 base and J dropped 5; count of bases not matched to a gene: 8. CDR3 length: 15 amino acids. Germline V lookup: CDR1 PRHDT, CDR2 FYEKMQ (reference sequence). The CDR3: CASSLVGDRVDEQYF. DNA of the CDR3: TGTGCCAGCAGCTTAGTAGGGGACAGAGTGGACGAGCAGTACTTC.

This sequence joins TRBV6-5 and TRBJ1-5, with 7 positions matching TRBD1. CDR3 length equals 14 residues. Germline V CDR1 and CDR2: MNHEY, SVGAGI. Trimming at V came to 8 bases and at J to 7 bases, leaving 11 bases not matched to a gene. The chain's CDR3 is CASGGGGIGQPQHF. CDR3 DNA: TGTGCCAGCGGGGGAGGGGGCATCGGGCAGCCCCAGCATTTT.

The chain joins TRBV27 to TRBJ2-7; D remains ambiguous. V lost 5 bases, J lost 4 bases, and 18 bases lay in between. Germline CDR1 is MNHEY and CDR2 is SMNVEV (reference sequence). The CDR3 is 15 amino acids. The CDR3 DNA is TGTGCCAGCAGTCAGGACCCCTCTGGGAAGTACGAGCAGTACTTC. Amino acid sequence: CASSQDPSGKYEQYF.

The chain employs TRBV9 and TRBJ2-3, with a weak D call TRBD1 (6 bases). The CDR3 has 15 residues. V gave up 3 bases and J gave up 0 bases, with 11 bases separating them. The germline V gene has CDR1 SGDLS and CDR2 YYNGEE. The CDR3: CASSEGTTSTDTQYF. Written as DNA, the CDR3 is TGTGCCAGCAGCGAAGGGACAACTAGCACAGATACGCAGTATTTT.

The chain has TRBV6-1 and TRBJ1-2; D gene ambiguous. The CDR3 is 12 amino acids. Germline CDR1 is MNHNS and CDR2 is SASEGT. The germline V and J ends were trimmed by 2 bases and 4 bases, with 5 bases remaining between them. Here the CDR3 reads CASSEQLYGYTF. The CDR3 DNA reads TGTGCCAGCAGTGAACAGCTCTATGGCTACACCTTC.

The rearrangement joins TRBV27 to TRBJ2-7; D assignment may be TRBD1 or TRBD2 (5 bases each). CDR3 length equals 13 residues. The V and J ends lost 3 bases and 5 bases respectively, with 11 bases between them. The germline V gene encodes CDR1 MNHEY and CDR2 SMNVEV (reference sequence). The CDR3 is CASSFGTGNEQYF. CDR3 DNA sequence: TGTGCCAGCAGTTTTGGGACGGGCAACGAGCAGTACTTC.

The V and J genes are TRBV7-3 and TRBJ1-3, with TRBD1 identical over 7 bases. This CDR3 is built from 18 residues. Germline V CDR1 and CDR2: SGHTA, FQGTGA. After removal of 1 base from V and 4 bases from J, the junction contained 13 bases not matched to a gene. The chain's CDR3 is CASSLIGGAGLSGNTIYF. CDR3 DNA: TGTGCCAGCAGCTTAATAGGGGGCGCAGGACTTTCCGGAAACACCATATATTTT.

The genes are TRBV10-3 and TRBJ2-1; 9 bases match TRBD1. There are 17 residues in the CDR3. In germline, CDR1 is ENHRY, CDR2 SYGVKD. V lost 3 bases, J lost 6 bases, and 12 bases stayed unmatched. The CDR3 bases are TGTGCCATCAGTGAAACCCGAACGGACAGGGGCCGCAATGAGCAGTTCTTC. This encodes CAISETRTDRGRNEQFF.

The V call is TRBV27, the J call TRBJ2-7; 10 nucleotides match TRBD1. CDR3 length: 13 residues. In germline, CDR1 is MNHEY, CDR2 SMNVEV (reference sequence). V lost 7 bases, J lost 6 bases, and 6 bases stayed unmatched. CDR3 loop: CASTSGTGAEQYF. The CDR3 nucleotides are TGTGCCAGCACCTCCGGGACAGGGGCCGAGCAGTACTTC.

Of note for this clone: At one of its ends the junction is not consistent with the germline gene, which may arise from a read error. This chain links TRBV7-7 with TRBJ2-3; D unresolved. Germline V lookup: CDR1 SSHAT, CDR2 FNYEAQ (reference sequence). The CDR3 covers 13 residues. In DNA form, the CDR3 reads TGTGCTAGCAGCCCAACTCGACAAGATACGCAGTATTTT. Its protein is CASSPTRQDTQYF.

The rearrangement joins TRBV7-6 to TRBJ2-1, with 9 nucleotides matching TRBD1. Germline V gene lookup returns CDR1 SGHVS and CDR2 FNYEAQ. V gave up 0 bases and J gave up 0 bases; unmatched junction bases: 3. CDR3 size: 17 residues. CDR3 DNA sequence: TGTGCCAGCAGCTTAGCGCTGACAGGGGGCTCCTACAATGAGCAGTTCTTC. Translating gives CASSLALTGGSYNEQFF.

V and J are TRBV15 and TRBJ2-5; D not resolved. Trimming left V 1 base short and J 5 bases short, with 5 bases between. This CDR3 has 12 amino acids. Germline CDR1 and CDR2: LNHNV and YYDKDF (reference sequence). The CDR3 bases are TGTGCCACCAGCAGAGTTGGGGAGACCCAGTACTTC. This sequence encodes CATSRVGETQYF.

Only one count was recorded for this clone. The chain combines TRBV7-6 with TRBJ2-3, with no clear D. Germline CDR1 reads SGHVS; CDR2 reads FNYEAQ. This CDR3 is 12 amino acids long. The germline V and J ends were trimmed by 5 bases and 3 bases, with 6 bases remaining between them. The CDR3 loop is CASSTFTDTQYF. The CDR3 DNA reads as TGTGCCAGCAGCACCTTTACAGATACGCAGTATTTT.

The genes are TRBV19 and TRBJ2-7; D uncertain. V lost 3 bases, J lost 0 bases, and 6 bases lay in between. The CDR3 runs to 13 residues. Germline CDR1 is LNHDA and CDR2 is SQIVND (reference sequence). CDR3 DNA sequence: TGTGCCAGTAGTATTTCGAGCTCCTACGAGCAGTACTTC. This codes for CASSISSSYEQYF.

V and J are TRBV19 and TRBJ2-3; D may be TRBD2 (6 bases). Germline V gene sequence: CDR1 LNHDA, CDR2 SQIVND (reference sequence). CDR3 length equals 15 residues. With 9 bases removed from V and 2 bases from J, the gap between germline ends came to 18 bases. CDR3 in DNA: TGTGCCAGCGGGGGAGTAGCGGCGTACACAGATACGCAGTATTTT. It specifies CASGGVAAYTDTQYF.

The chain is built from TRBV11-3 and TRBJ2-1, with D possibly TRBD2 on 7 matching bases. CDR1 and CDR2 (germline): SGHNT, YENEEA. Trimming took off 5 bases at V and 5 bases at J, with 19 bases between the two ends. CDR3 length: 16 residues. The CDR3 DNA reads TGTGCCAGCAGCCGGAACTGGGGGGGCCTCCACAATGAGCAGTTCTTC. It codes for CASSRNWGGLHNEQFF.